Shown below are 12 T cell receptor beta chains from a single sample sequenced in a study of regulatory T cells. Primers: 52 TRBV forward and 13 TRBJ reverse. Data came from immunoSEQ multiplex PCR; TCRdb stores just in-frame clones and leaves some out. Among under 45,000 clones listed, about 89% were seen once. No antigen has been assigned to these receptors. Findings of the study overall: Hydrophobic residues at CDR3 positions 6 and 7 were enriched in conventional CD4+ T cells of CD3G-deficient patients.

What was sequenced was conventional CD4+ T cells sorted from blood. Every receptor here comes from a person under 35 with CD3G deficiency.

The chain combines TRBV5-1 with TRBJ2-6; D gene uncertain. V gave up 5 bases and J gave up 0 bases, with 6 bases separating them. The germline gives CDR1 SGHRS, CDR2 YFSETQ. This CDR3 spans 14 amino acids. CDR3 in DNA: TGCGCCAGCAGTCCGGACTCTGGGGCCAACGTCCTGACTTTC. It yields the protein CASSPDSGANVLTF.

This chain joins TRBV7-9 and TRBJ2-5; 7 bases fit TRBD1. This CDR3 contains 14 residues. V dropped 1 base and J dropped 2; count of bases not matched to a gene: 1. Per germline, CDR1 SEHNR and CDR2 FQNEAQ (reference sequence). CDR3 sequence: CASSLVGQQETQYF. CDR3 DNA: TGTGCCAGCAGCTTAGTGGGACAGCAAGAGACCCAGTACTTC.

This chain uses TRBV18 with TRBJ2-2; no clear D. Germline CDR1 KGHSH, CDR2 LQKENI. The CDR3 has 17 residues. The V end lost 4 bases, the J end lost 0 bases, and 15 bases lay between the germline ends. CDR3 nucleotide sequence: TGTGCCAGCTCACTTGCCCGATTGACGTCGAACACCGGGGAGCTGTTTTTT. It codes for CASSLARLTSNTGELFF.

The chain is built from TRBV6-1 and TRBJ2-7, with TRBD2 identical over 7 bases. Trimming at V came to 7 bases and at J to 4 bases, leaving 7 bases not matched to a gene. This CDR3 has 13 residues. CDR1 and CDR2 (germline): MNHNS, SASEGT. The CDR3: CASKVAGGYEQYF. The CDR3 DNA reads TGTGCCAGCAAGGTAGCGGGTGGGTACGAGCAGTACTTC.

The V and J genes are TRBV14 and TRBJ1-3, with D unclear. CDR3 size: 17 residues. Germline CDR1 is SGHDN and CDR2 is FVKESK. Trimming removed 4 bases from V and 0 bases from J, with 16 bases in between. The CDR3 region has the DNA TGTGCCAGCAGCCCTCCGAGGCAGGCGATCTCTGGAAACACCATATATTTT. Its protein is CASSPPRQAISGNTIYF. Full variable domain (remainder filled in from reference TRBV14 and TRBJ1-3): EAGVTQFPSHSVIEKGQTVTLRCDPISGHDNLYWYRRVMGKEIKFLLHFVKESKQDESGMPNNRFLAERTGGTYSTLKVQPAELEDSGVYFCASSPPRQAISGNTIYFGEGSWLTVV.

This sequence joins TRBV5-1 and TRBJ2-7; no reliable D call. Germline values: CDR1 SGHRS, CDR2 YFSETQ. The V end lost 3 bases, the J end lost 7 bases, and 14 bases lay between the germline ends. This CDR3 contains 13 residues. CDR3 sequence: CASSSQGTREQYF. CDR3 in DNA: TGCGCCAGCAGCTCCCAAGGCACGAGGGAGCAGTACTTC.

V is TRBV11-2 and J is TRBJ1-1; TRBD1 is a possible D gene (6 bases). The CDR3 is 13 amino acids. From germline, CDR1 is SGHAT and CDR2 FQNNGV. The V and J ends lost 5 bases and 4 bases respectively, with 11 bases between them. The CDR3 reads CASSAQGTTEAFF. In DNA, the CDR3 is TGTGCCAGCAGCGCCCAGGGGACCACTGAAGCTTTCTTT.

CDR3 bases: TGTGCCAGCAGTTTATCCCAGGCGGCAGATACGCAGTATTTT. Its protein product is CASSLSQAADTQYF. The J gene is TRBJ2-3, the V gene TRBV27; no clear D gene. The CDR3 spans 14 residues. V lost 0 bases to trimming and J lost 4 bases, with 8 bases between them. Germline loops: CDR1 MNHEY, CDR2 SMNVEV (reference sequence).

This chain links TRBV28 with TRBJ2-1; TRBD2 matches 10 bases. Germline assignment: CDR1 MDHEN and CDR2 SYDVKM. V shed 3 bases, J shed 12 bases, and the junction held 11 bases outside the gene matches. The CDR3 has 15 amino acids. The CDR3, as DNA: TGTGCCAGCAGTTTCTTGGCTAGCGGGAGAGGTCGGCAGTTCTTC. Its translation: CASSFLASGRGRQFF.

The chain couples TRBV11-3 to TRBJ2-7; D may match TRBD1 or TRBD2 (5 bases each). CDR3 length equals 14 residues. Looked up from germline, CDR1 is SGHNT and CDR2 is YENEEA. V shed 5 bases and J shed 6 bases, with 17 bases lying between them. This CDR3 reads CASSTGPTSPEQYF. The CDR3 bases are TGTGCCAGCAGCACGGGACCTACCTCCCCCGAGCAGTACTTC.

J is TRBJ2-3 and V is TRBV7-9; 7 bases are shared with TRBD2. Germline loops: CDR1 SEHNR, CDR2 FQNEAQ (reference sequence). CDR3 length equals 17 residues. After removal of 0 bases from V and 5 bases from J, the junction contained 11 bases not matched to a gene. In nucleotides, the CDR3 is TGTGCCAGCAGCTTAGCGAGGGCTAGCGGTGCACAAGATACGCAGTATTTT. As protein: CASSLARASGAQDTQYF.

The V call is TRBV18, the J call TRBJ1-5; no firm D call. Germline CDR1 and CDR2: KGHSH and LQKENI. This CDR3 is built from 13 residues. Deletions cut 1 base from V and 9 bases from J, with 10 bases between. The chain's CDR3 is CASSPQEEGPQHF. Written as DNA, the CDR3 is TGTGCCAGCTCACCACAGGAAGAGGGGCCCCAGCATTTT.